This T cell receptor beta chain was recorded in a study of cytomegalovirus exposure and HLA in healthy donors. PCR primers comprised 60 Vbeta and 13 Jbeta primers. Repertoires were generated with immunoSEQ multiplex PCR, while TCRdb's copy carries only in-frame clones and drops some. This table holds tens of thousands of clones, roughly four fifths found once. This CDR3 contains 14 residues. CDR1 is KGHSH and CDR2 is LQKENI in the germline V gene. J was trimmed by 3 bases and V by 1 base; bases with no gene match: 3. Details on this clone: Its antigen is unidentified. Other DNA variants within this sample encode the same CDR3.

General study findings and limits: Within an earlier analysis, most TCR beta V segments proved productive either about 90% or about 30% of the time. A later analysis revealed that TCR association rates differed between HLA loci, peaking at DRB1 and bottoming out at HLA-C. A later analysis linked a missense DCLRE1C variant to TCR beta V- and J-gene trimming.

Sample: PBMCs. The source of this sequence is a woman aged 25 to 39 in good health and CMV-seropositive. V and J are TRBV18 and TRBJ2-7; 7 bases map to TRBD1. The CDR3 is CASSPRQGDYEQYF. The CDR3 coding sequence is TGTGCCAGCTCACCACGACAGGGAGACTACGAGCAGTACTTC.